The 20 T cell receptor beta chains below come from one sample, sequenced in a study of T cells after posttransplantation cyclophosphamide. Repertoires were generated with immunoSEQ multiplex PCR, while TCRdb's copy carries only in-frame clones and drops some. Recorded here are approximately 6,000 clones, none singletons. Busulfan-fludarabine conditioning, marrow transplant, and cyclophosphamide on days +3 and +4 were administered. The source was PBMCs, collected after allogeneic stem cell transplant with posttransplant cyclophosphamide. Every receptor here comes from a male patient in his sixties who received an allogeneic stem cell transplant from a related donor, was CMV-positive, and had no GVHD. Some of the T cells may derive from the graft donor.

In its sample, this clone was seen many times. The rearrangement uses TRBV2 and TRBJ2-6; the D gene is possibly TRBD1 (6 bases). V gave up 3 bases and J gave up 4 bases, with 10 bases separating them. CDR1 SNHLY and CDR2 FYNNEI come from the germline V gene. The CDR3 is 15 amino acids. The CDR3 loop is CASSDAGVGANVLTF. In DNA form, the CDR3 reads TGTGCCAGCAGTGATGCAGGGGTCGGGGCCAACGTCCTGACTTTC.

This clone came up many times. Here the CDR3 DNA reads TGCGCCAGCAGTCCGGGACAGGGAGTAAACGACGAAGCTTTCTTT. Translated, it gives CASSPGQGVNDEAFF. V is TRBV10-1 and J is TRBJ1-1; 9 bases agree with TRBD1. In germline, CDR1 is WNHNN, CDR2 SYGVQD (reference sequence). The CDR3 extends over 15 amino acids. V gave up 5 bases and J gave up 8 bases; unmatched junction bases: 12.

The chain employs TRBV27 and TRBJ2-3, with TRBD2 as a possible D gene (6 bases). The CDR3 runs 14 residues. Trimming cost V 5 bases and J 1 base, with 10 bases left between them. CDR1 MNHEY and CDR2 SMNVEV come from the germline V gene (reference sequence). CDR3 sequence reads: CASSRERGTDTQYF. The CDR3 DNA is TGTGCCAGCAGTCGTGAGCGGGGCACAGATACGCAGTATTTT.

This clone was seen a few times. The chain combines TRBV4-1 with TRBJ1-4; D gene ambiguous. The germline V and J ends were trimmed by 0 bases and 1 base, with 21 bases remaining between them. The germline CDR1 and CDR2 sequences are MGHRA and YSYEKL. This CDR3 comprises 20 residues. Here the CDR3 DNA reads TGCGCCAGCAGCCAAGATAGGATTTTCCTCATCGGGAAAACTAATGAAAAACTGTTTTTT. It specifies CASSQDRIFLIGKTNEKLFF.

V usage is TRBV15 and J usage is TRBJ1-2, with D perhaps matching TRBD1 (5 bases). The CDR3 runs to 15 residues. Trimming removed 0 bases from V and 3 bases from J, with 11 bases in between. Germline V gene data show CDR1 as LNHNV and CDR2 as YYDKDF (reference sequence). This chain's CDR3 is CATSRDQGTDYGYTF. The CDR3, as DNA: TGTGCCACCAGCAGAGATCAGGGAACGGACTATGGCTACACCTTC.

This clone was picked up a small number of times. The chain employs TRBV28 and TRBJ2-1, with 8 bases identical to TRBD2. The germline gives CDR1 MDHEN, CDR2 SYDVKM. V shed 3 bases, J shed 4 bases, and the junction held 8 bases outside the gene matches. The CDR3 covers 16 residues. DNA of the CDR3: TGTGCCAGCAGTTTCCCCGGGAGGGGAGGGTACAATGAGCAGTTCTTC. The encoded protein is CASSFPGRGGYNEQFF.

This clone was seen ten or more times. The CDR3 DNA follows: TGTGCCAGCTCGGCGGACAGGAACACCGGGGAGCTGTTTTTT. Protein product: CASSADRNTGELFF. The genes are TRBV18 and TRBJ2-2, with D possibly TRBD1 on 6 matching bases. This CDR3 comprises 14 residues. The germline V and J ends were trimmed by 6 bases and 1 base, with 9 bases remaining between them. CDR1 KGHSH and CDR2 LQKENI come from the germline V gene.

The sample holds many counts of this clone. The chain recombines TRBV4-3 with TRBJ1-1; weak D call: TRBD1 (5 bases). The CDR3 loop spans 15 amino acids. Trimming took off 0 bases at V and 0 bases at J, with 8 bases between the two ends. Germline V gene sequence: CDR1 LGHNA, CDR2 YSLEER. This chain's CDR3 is CASSQERTLNTEAFF. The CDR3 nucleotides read TGCGCCAGCAGCCAAGAAAGGACATTGAACACTGAAGCTTTCTTT.

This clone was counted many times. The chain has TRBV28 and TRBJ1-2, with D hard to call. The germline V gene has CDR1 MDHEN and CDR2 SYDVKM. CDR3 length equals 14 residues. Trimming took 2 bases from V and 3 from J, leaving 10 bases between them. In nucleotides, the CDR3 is TGTGCCAGCAGTTTAATTCAGGCCTACTATGGCTACACCTTC. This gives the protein CASSLIQAYYGYTF.

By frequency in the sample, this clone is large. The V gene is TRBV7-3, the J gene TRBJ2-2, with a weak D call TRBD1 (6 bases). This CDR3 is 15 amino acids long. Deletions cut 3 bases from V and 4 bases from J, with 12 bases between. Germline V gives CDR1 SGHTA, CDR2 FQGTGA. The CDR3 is CASSFTQGATGELFF. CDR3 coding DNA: TGTGCCAGCAGCTTTACACAGGGTGCCACCGGGGAGCTGTTTTTT.

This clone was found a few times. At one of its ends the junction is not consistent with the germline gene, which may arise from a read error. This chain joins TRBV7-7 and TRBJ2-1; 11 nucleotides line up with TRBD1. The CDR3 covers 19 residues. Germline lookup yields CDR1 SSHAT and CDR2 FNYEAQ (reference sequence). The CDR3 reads CASSQDRGQTGGPYNEQFF. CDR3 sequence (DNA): TGTGCTAGCAGCCAGGACAGGGGGCAAACGGGGGGGCCCTACAATGAGCAGTTCTTC.

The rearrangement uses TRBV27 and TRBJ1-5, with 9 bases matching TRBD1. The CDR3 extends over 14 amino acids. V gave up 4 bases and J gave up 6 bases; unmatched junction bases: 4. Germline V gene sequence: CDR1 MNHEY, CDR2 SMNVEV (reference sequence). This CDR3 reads CASSSQGARQPQHF. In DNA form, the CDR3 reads TGTGCCAGCAGTTCACAGGGGGCGCGTCAGCCCCAGCATTTT.

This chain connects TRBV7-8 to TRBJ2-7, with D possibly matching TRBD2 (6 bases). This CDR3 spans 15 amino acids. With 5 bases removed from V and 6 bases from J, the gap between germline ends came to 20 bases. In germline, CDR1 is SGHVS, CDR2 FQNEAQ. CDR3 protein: CASSPEGQGGREQYF. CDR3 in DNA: TGTGCCAGCAGCCCCGAGGGCCAGGGAGGACGCGAGCAGTACTTC.

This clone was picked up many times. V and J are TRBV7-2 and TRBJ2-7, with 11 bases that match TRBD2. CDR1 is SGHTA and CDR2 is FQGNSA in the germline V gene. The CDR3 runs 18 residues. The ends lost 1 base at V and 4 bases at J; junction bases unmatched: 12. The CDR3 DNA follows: TGTGCCAGCAGCTTAGGCCCCCTATCTAGCGGGGGGTGGTACGAGCAGTACTTC. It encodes CASSLGPLSSGGWYEQYF.

The CDR3: CASSPDRGVYSNQPQHF. The CDR3 bases are TGTGCCAGCAGCCCCGACAGGGGGGTTTATAGCAATCAGCCCCAGCATTTT. This chain joins TRBV11-2 and TRBJ1-5; 9 bases align to TRBD1. Germline V lookup: CDR1 SGHAT, CDR2 FQNNGV. J gave up 0 bases and V 5 bases, and 8 bases lay outside the gene matches. This CDR3 has 17 amino acids.

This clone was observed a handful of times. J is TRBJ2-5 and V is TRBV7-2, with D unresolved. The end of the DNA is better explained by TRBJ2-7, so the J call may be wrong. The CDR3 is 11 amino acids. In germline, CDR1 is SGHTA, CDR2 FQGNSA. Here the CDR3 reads CASSFNYEQYF. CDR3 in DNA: TGTGCCAGCAGCTTTAACTACGAGCAGTACTTC.

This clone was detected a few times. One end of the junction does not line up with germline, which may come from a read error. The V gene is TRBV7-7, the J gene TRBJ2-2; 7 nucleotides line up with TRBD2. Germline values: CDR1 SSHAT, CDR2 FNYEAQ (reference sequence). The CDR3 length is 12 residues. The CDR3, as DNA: TGTGCTAGCAGCCCGGGGGGCGGGGAGCTGTTTTTT. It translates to CASSPGGGELFF.

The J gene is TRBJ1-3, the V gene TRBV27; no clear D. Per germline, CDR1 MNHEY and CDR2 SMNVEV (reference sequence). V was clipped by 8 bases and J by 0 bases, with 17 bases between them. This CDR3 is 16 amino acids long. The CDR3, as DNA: TGTGCCAGCGGGCCGGGGATCCCGAGCTCTGGAAACACCATATATTTT. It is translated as CASGPGIPSSGNTIYF.

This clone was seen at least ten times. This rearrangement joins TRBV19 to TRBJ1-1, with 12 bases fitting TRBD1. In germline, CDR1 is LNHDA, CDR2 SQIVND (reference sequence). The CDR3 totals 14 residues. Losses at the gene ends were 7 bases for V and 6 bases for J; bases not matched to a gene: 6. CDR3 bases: TGTGCCAGTAAAAGGGACAGGGGGCGCGCTGAAGCTTTCTTT. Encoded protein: CASKRDRGRAEAFF. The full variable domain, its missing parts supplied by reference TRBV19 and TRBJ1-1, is DGGITQSPKYLFRKEGQNVTLSCEQNLNHDAMYWYRQDPGQGLRLIYYSQIVNDFQKGDIAEGYSVSREKKESFPLTVTSAQKNPTAFYLCASKRDRGRAEAFFGQGTRLTVV.

The CDR3 sequence is CASSETGYSNQPQHF. The CDR3 DNA sequence: TGCGCCAGCAGTGAGACAGGGTATAGCAATCAGCCCCAGCATTTT. V and J are TRBV10-1 and TRBJ1-5, with a possible D match to TRBD1 (6 bases). CDR1 and CDR2 (germline): WNHNN, SYGVQD (reference sequence). The V gene lost 2 bases and the J gene lost 0 bases, with 8 bases spanning the gap. The CDR3 has 15 amino acids.